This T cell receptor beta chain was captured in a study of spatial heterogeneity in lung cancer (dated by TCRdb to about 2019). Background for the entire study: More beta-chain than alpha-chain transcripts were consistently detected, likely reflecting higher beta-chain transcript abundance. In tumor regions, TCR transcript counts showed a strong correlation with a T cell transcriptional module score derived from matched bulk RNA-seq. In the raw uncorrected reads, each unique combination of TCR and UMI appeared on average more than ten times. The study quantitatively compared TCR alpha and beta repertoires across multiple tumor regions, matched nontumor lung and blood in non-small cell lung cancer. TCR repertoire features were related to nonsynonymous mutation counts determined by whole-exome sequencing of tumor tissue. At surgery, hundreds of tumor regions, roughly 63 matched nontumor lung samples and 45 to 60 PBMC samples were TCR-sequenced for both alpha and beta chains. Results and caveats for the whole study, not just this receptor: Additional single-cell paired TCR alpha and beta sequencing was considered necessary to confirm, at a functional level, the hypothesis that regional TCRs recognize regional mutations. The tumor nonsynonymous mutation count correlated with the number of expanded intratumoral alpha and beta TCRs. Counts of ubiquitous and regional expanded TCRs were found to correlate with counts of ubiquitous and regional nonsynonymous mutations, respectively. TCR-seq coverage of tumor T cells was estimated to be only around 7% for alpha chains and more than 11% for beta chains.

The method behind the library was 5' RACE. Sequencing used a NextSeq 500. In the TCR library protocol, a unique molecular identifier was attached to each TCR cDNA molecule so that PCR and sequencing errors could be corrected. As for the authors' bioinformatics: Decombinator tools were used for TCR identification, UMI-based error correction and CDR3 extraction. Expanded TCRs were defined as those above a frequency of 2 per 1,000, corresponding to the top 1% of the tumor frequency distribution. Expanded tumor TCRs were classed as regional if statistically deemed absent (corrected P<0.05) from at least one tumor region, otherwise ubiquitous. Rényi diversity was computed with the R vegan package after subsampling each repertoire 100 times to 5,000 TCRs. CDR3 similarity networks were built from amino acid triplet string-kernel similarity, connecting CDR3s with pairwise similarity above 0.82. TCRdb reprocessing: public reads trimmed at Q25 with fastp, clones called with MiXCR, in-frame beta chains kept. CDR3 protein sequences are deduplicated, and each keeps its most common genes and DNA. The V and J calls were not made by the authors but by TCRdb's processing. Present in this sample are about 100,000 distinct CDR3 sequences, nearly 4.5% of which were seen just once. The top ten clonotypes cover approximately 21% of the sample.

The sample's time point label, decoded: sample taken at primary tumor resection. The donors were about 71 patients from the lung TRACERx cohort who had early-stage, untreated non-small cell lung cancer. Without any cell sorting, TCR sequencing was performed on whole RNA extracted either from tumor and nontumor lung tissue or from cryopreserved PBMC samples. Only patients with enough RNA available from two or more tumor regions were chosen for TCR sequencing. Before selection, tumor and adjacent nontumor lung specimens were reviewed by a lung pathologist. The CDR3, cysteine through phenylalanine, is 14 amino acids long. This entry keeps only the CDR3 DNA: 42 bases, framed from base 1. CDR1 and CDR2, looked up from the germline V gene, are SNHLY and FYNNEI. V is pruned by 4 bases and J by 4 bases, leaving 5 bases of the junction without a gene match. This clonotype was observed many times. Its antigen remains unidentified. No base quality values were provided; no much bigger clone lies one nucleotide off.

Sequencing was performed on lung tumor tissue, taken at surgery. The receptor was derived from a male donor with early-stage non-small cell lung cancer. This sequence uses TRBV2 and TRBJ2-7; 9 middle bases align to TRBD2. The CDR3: CASSASSGDYEQYF. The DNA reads TGTGCCAGCAGTGCGTCTAGCGGGGATTACGAGCAGTACTTC. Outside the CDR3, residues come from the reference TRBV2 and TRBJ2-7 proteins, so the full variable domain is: EPEVTQTPSHQVTQMGQEVILRCVPISNHLYFYWYRQILGQKVEFLVSFYNNEISEKSEIFDDQFSVERPDGSNFTLKIRSTKLEDSAMYFCASSASSGDYEQYFGPGTRLTVT.